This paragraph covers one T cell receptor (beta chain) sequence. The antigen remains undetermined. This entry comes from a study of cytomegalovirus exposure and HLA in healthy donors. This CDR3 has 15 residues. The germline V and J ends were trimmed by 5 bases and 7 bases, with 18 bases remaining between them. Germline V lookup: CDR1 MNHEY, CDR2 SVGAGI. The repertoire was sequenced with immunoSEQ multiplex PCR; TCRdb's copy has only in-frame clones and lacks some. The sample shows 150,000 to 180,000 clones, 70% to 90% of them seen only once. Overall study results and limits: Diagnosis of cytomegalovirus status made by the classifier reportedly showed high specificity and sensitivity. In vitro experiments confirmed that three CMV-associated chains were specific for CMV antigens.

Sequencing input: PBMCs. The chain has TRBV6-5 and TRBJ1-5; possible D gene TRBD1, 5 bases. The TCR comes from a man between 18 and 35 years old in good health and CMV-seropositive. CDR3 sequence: CASSKGSQRGQPQHF. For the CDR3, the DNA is TGTGCCAGCAGTAAGGGGTCCCAGCGGGGGCAGCCCCAGCATTTT.